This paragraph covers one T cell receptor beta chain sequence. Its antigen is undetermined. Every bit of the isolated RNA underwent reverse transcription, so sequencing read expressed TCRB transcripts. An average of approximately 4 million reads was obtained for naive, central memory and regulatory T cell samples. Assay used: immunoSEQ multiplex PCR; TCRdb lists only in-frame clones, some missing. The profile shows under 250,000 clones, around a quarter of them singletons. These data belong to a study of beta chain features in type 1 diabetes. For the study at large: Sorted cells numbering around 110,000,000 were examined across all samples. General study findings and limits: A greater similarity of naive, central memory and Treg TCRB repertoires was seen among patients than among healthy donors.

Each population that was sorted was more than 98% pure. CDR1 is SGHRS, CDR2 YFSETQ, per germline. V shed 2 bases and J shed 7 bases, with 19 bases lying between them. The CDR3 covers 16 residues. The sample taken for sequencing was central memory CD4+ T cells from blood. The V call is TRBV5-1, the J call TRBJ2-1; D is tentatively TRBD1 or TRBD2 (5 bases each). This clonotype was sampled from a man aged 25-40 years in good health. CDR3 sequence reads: CASSLSGQWGMNEQFF. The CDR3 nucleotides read TGCGCCAGCAGCTTATCCGGGCAATGGGGGATGAATGAGCAGTTCTTC.